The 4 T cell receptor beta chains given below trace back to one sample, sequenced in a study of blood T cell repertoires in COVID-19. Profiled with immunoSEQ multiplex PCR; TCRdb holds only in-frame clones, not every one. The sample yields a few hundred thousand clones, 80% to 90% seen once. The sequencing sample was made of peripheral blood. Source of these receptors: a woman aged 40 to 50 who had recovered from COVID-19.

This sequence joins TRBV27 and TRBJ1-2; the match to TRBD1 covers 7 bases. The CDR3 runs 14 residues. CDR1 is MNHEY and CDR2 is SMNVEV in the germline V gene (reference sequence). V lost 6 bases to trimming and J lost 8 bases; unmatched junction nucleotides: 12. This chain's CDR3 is CASSPRQGYSGYTF. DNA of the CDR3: TGTGCCAGCAGCCCTAGACAGGGCTACAGCGGCTACACCTTC.

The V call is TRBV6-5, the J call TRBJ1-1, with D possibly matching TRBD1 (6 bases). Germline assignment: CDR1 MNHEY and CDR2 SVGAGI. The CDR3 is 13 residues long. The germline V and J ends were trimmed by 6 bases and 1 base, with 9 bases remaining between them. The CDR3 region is CASRSQGNTEAFF. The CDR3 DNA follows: TGTGCCAGCAGATCACAGGGGAACACTGAAGCTTTCTTT.

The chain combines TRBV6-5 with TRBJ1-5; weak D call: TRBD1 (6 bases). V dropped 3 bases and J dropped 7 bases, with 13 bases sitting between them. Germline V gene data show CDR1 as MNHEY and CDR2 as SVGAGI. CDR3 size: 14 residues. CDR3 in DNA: TGTGCCAGCAGTTATGGACAGCTCGCACAGCCCCAGCATTTT. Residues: CASSYGQLAQPQHF.

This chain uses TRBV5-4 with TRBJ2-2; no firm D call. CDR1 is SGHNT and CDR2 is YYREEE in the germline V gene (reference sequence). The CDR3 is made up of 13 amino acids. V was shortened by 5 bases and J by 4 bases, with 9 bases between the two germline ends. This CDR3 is CASRPTGTGELFF. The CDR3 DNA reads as TGTGCCAGCAGACCCACCGGCACCGGGGAGCTGTTTTTT.